These 9 T cell receptor beta chains came from one sample sequenced in a study of shared clonotypes between healthy human individuals. Data came from immunoSEQ multiplex PCR; TCRdb stores just in-frame clones and leaves some out. The repertoire includes about 2.3 million clones, about 90% of them detected once, and more than 0.35% sits in the top ten. Material: naive CD4+ T cells from PBMCs. The subset: CD45RA+ positively selected. The source is a man aged 18 to 30 in good health. Some clones in this sample may be carry-over from other donors' samples.

J is TRBJ1-1 and V is TRBV28, with TRBD1 matching 7 bases. Germline CDR1 is MDHEN and CDR2 is SYDVKM. CDR3 length equals 14 residues. V was clipped by 7 bases and J by 0 bases; unmatched bases: 5. CDR3 DNA: TGTGCCAGCACCAGGGGGGGGATGAACACTGAAGCTTTCTTT. As protein: CASTRGGMNTEAFF.

The rearrangement uses TRBV27 and TRBJ2-4; 9 bases line up with TRBD1. Germline V gene lookup returns CDR1 MNHEY and CDR2 SMNVEV (reference sequence). Unmatched junction bases numbered 7, after V lost 1 base and J lost 6 bases. The CDR3 runs 16 residues. The CDR3 loop reads CASSLFRQGGRNIQYF. DNA of the CDR3: TGTGCCAGCAGTTTATTTCGACAGGGGGGGAGAAACATTCAGTACTTC.

Of note for this clone: Other DNA sequences in the sample encode the same CDR3. The V gene is TRBV6-1, the J gene TRBJ2-3; D gene ambiguous. Trimming stripped 6 bases from V and 0 bases from J, with 4 bases between. The germline gives CDR1 MNHNS, CDR2 SASEGT. The CDR3 extends over 12 amino acids. The DNA for the CDR3 is TGTGCCAGCAGGCGGAGCACAGATACGCAGTATTTT. This codes for CASRRSTDTQYF.

For this clone: The same CDR3 can be traced to other DNA sequences in this sample. The chain has TRBV28 and TRBJ2-2; D is perhaps TRBD2 (6 bases). CDR3 length: 12 amino acids. The germline V gene has CDR1 MDHEN and CDR2 SYDVKM. The V and J ends lost 6 bases and 7 bases respectively, with 9 bases between them. The CDR3 region has the DNA TGTGCCAGCAGCACCGGGGGCGGGGAGCTGTTTTTT. It yields the protein CASSTGGGELFF. Filled out from reference TRBV28 and TRBJ2-2, the complete variable domain reads DVKVTQSSRYLVKRTGEKVFLECVQDMDHENMFWYRQDPGLGLRLIYFSYDVKMKEKGDIPEGYSVSREKKERFSLILESASTNQTSMYLCASSTGGGELFFGEGSRLTVL.

The chain uses TRBV6-5 and TRBJ2-3; D is perhaps TRBD1 (6 bases). The CDR3 runs 14 residues. The V end lost 6 bases, the J end lost 2 bases, and 12 bases lay between the germline ends. Germline V gene sequence: CDR1 MNHEY, CDR2 SVGAGI. CDR3 sequence (DNA): TGTGCCAGCAGACCGGACAGTTTCACAGATACGCAGTATTTT. This encodes CASRPDSFTDTQYF.

The rearrangement links TRBV2 to TRBJ1-1, with D possibly TRBD1 on 5 matching bases. The CDR3 is 14 amino acids. V was trimmed by 4 bases and J by 6 bases, leaving 15 bases between them. The germline CDR1 and CDR2 sequences are SNHLY and FYNNEI. The CDR3 nucleotides read TGTGCCAGCAGTGGGATTCGGGGACGAGCTGAAGCTTTCTTT. Amino acids: CASSGIRGRAEAFF.

This clone has a single count. J is TRBJ2-5 and V is TRBV28; D uncertain. V was cut by 6 bases and J by 1 base, with 6 bases left in between. The CDR3 consists of 12 residues. Per germline, CDR1 MDHEN and CDR2 SYDVKM. Here the CDR3 reads CASRSPQETQYF. The DNA of the CDR3 is TGTGCCAGCAGATCGCCCCAAGAGACCCAGTACTTC.

The chain couples TRBV6-1 to TRBJ2-1; either TRBD1 or TRBD2 may fit D (5 bases each). The CDR3 sequence is 13 residues long. The V gene lost 7 bases and the J gene lost 4 bases, with 11 bases spanning the gap. Germline values: CDR1 MNHNS, CDR2 SASEGT. The CDR3 sequence: CASTRDLYNEQFF. CDR3 in DNA: TGTGCCAGCACCCGGGACCTTTACAATGAGCAGTTCTTC.

The chain uses TRBV4-2 and TRBJ2-7, with 9 bases that match TRBD2. V lost 4 bases to trimming and J lost 4 bases; unmatched junction nucleotides: 5. Germline CDR1 LGHNA, CDR2 YNFKEQ. This CDR3 is 14 amino acids long. CDR3 residues: CASSRGGRAYEQYF. CDR3 DNA: TGTGCCAGCAGCCGCGGCGGGAGGGCTTACGAGCAGTACTTC.